This TCR beta chain emerged from a study of cytomegalovirus exposure and HLA in healthy donors. The PCR employed 60 Vbeta primers together with 13 Jbeta primers. The method was immunoSEQ multiplex PCR; TCRdb's version includes in-frame clones alone and lacks a portion of them. The data show under 150,000 clones, with roughly four fifths seen just once and over 4.5% held by the top ten. The V gene's germline CDR1 is SGHRS and CDR2 YFSETQ. The V end was cut by 4 bases, the J end by 1 base, with 20 bases between. The CDR3 sequence is 17 residues long. Study-level points and caveats: Association with HLA alleles at 0.05 false discovery rate was found for 16,951 TCR beta sequences in a later analysis. Specificity for CMV antigens was confirmed in vitro for a few of the CMV-associated chains.

As for this clone: Its antigen remains unidentified.

This receptor was obtained from a woman aged 40-49 years in good health and CMV-seropositive. The rearrangement links TRBV5-1 to TRBJ1-1; the D gene is possibly TRBD1 (6 bases). The source material was PBMCs. The CDR3 is CASSPLGTIVGNTEAFF. The CDR3 DNA reads as TGCGCCAGCAGCCCACTTGGGACAATAGTGGGGAACACTGAAGCTTTCTTT.